The clone carrying this T cell receptor (beta chain) was counted ten times or more. This CDR3 comprises 13 residues. J was trimmed by 6 bases and V by 3 bases; bases with no gene match: 1. Germline-derived CDR1 and CDR2 are DFQATT and SNEGSKA (reference sequence). The sample is drawn from a study of T cells in Graves' hyperthyroidism and ophthalmopathy. Study information: Peripheral blood was secured at the point of initial diagnosis, before any treatment.

Amplified TCR beta CDR3 regions came from RNA transcripts. The HTBI primer set served for first-round RT-PCR of the TCR CDR3. TCRdb called the multiplex PCR reads again in MiXCR, with one record for every CDR3 protein. The table has under 750,000 distinct CDR3 sequences, over 15% seen once. This TCR came from a woman aged 45-65 years with Graves' hyperthyroidism that later progressed to Graves' ophthalmopathy. The V and J genes are TRBV20-1 and TRBJ2-2, with 10 bases aligning to TRBD1. The sequencing sample was made of blood. The DNA for the CDR3 is TGCAGTGCTAGGACAGGGGGCTCCGGGGAGCTGTTTTTT. It codes for CSARTGGSGELFF.